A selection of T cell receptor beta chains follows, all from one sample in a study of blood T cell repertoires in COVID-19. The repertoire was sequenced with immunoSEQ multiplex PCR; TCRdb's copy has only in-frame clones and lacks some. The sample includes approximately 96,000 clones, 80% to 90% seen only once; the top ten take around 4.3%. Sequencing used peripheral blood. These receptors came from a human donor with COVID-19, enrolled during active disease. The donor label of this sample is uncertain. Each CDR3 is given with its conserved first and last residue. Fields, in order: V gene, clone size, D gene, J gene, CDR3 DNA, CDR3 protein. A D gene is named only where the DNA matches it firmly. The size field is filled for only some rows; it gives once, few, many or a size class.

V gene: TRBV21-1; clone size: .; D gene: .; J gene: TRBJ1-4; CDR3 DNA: TGTGCCAGCAACAAACCGCAGGAACCTAATGAAAAACTGTTTTTT; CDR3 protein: CASNKPQEPNEKLFF
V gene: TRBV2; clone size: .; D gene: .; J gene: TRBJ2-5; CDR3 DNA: TGTGCCAGCAGCCCCGGGAGGGGGCGGGAGACCCAGTACTTC; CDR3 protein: CASSPGRGRETQYF
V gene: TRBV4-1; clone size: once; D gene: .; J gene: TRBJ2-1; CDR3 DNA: TGCGCCAGCAGCCATCCCGCGCGCCACGGGTACAATGAGCAGTTCTTC; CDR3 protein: CASSHPARHGYNEQFF
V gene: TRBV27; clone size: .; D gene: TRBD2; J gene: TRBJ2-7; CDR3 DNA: TGTGCCAGCAGTTCTCCGGGACTAGCGGACGAGCAGTACTTC; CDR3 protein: CASSSPGLADEQYF
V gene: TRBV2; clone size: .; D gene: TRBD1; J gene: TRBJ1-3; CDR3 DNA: TGTGCCAGCAGTGTATTGGGACAGGGGGCGAACACCATATATTTT; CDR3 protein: CASSVLGQGANTIYF
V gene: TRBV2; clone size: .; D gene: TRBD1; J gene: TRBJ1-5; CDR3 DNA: TGTGCCAGCAGCCCCTCGGGACAGGGGGCAGGGGGCAATCAGCCCCAGCATTTT; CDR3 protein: CASSPSGQGAGGNQPQHF
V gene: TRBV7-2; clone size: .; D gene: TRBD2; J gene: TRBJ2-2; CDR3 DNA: TGTGCCAGCAGCTTAACTAGCGGGGGGGCTATCGGAGACGGGGAGCTGTTTTTT; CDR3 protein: CASSLTSGGAIGDGELFF
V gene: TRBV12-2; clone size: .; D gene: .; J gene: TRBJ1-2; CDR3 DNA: TGTGCAAGTCGCTTACACAGGCGCGAATCCTATGGCTACACCTTC; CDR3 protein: CASRLHRRESYGYTF
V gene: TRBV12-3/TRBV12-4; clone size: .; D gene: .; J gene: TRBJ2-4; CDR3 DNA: TGTGCCAGCAGCTTACCTTCGGACATTCAGTACTTC; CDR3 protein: CASSLPSDIQYF
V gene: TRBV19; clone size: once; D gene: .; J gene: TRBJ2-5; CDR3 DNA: TGTGCCAGTAGTATAGGGGCTTATGTTACGACCCAGTACTTC; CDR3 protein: CASSIGAYVTTQYF
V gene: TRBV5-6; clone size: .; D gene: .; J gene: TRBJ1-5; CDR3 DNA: TGTGCCAGCAGCGTTATGGGGGCCTTAGAACAGCCCCAGCATTTT; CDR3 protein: CASSVMGALEQPQHF
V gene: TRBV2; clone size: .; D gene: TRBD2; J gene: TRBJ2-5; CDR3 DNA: TGTGCCAGCAGAGAAAGCGGGGGCGAGACCCAGTACTTC; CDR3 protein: CASRESGGETQYF
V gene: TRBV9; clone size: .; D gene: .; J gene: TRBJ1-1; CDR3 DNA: TGTGCCAGCAGCGTAGGTCGGGTGACCACTGAAGCTTTCTTT; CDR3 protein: CASSVGRVTTEAFF
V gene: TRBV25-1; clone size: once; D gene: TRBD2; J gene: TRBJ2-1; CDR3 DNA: TGTGCCAGCAGTGAAGGCGAAGCGGGGCCCTACAATGAGCAGTTCTTC; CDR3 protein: CASSEGEAGPYNEQFF
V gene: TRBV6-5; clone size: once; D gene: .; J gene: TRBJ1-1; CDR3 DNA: TGTGCCAGCAGTTACCTCAGGAACACTGAAGCTTTCTTT; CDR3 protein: CASSYLRNTEAFF